This paragraph covers one T cell receptor beta chain sequence. This sample is drawn from a study of blood T cell repertoires in COVID-19. The V gene end was trimmed by 9 bases and the J gene end by 0 bases; junction bases not matched to a gene: 5. Germline V lookup: CDR1 KGHDR, CDR2 SFDVKD. CDR3 length: 16 residues. Using immunoSEQ multiplex PCR, the repertoire was profiled, and TCRdb retains in-frame clones only, with some absent. The sample shows 210,000 or so clones, roughly four fifths of them seen only once. The chain is built from TRBV24-1 and TRBJ2-6; 9 bases map to TRBD1. This TCR was sampled from a woman in her 50s with active or convalescent COVID-19. The sample was peripheral blood. The CDR3 region has the DNA TGTGCCACCGGACCGGGACAGGGCTCTGGGGCCAACGTCCTGACTTTC. Amino acids: CATGPGQGSGANVLTF.